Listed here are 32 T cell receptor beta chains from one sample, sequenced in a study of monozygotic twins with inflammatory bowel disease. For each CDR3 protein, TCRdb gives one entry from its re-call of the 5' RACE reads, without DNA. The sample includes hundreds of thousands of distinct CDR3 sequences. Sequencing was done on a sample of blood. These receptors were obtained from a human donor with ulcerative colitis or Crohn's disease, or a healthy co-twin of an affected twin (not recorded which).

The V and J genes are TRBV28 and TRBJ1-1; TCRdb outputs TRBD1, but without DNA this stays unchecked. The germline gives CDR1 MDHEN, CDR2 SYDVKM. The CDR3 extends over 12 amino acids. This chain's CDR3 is CASSSNDREAFF.

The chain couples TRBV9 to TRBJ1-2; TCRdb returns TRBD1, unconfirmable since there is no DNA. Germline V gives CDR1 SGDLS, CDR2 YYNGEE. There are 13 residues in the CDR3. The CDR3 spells CASSVGDSYGYTF.

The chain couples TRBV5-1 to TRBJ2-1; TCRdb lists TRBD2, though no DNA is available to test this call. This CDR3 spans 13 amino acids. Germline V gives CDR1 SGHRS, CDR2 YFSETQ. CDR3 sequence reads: CASKAGRNNEQFF.

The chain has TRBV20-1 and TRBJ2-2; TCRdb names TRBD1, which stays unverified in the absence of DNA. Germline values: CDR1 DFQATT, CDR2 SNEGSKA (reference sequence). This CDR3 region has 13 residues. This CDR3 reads CSASQGNTGELFF.

This chain's CDR3 is CASSAQGIGYTF. V and J are TRBV7-9 and TRBJ1-2; the D gene TCRdb calls, TRBD1, cannot be checked with no DNA. The germline V gene has CDR1 SEHNR and CDR2 FQNEAQ (reference sequence). The CDR3 contains 12 residues.

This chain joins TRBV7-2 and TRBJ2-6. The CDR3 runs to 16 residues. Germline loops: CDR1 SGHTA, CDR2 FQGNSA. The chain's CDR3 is CASSFDSSSGANVLTF.

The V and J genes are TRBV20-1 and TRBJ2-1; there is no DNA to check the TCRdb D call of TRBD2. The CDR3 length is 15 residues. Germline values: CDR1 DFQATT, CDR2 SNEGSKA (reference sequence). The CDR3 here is CSARERKTSGTWEFF.

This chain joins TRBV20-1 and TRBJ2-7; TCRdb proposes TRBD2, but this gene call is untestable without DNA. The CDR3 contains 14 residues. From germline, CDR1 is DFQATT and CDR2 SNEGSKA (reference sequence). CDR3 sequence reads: CSGGLAGVPYEQYF.

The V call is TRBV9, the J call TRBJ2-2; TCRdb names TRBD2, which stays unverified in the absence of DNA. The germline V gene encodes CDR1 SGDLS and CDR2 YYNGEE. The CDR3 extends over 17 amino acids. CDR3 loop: CASSVHGLASSTGELFF.

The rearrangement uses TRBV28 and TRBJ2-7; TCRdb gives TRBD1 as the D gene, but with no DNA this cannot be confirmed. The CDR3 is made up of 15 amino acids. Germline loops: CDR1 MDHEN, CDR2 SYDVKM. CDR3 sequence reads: CASSFPTGTTYEQYF.

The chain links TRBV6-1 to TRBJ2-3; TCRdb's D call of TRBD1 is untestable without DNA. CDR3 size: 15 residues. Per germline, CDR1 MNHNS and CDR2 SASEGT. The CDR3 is CASTLHTGLTDTQYF.

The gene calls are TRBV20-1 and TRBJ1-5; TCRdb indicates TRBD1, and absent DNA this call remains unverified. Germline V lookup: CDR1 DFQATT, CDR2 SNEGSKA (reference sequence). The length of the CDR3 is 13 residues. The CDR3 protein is CSASRDDNQPQHF.

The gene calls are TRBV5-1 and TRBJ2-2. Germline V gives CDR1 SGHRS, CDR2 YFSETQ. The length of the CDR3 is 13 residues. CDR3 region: CASSLGATGELFF.

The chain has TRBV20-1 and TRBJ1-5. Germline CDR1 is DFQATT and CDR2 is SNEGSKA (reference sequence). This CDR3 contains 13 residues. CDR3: CSARPGLRQPQHF.

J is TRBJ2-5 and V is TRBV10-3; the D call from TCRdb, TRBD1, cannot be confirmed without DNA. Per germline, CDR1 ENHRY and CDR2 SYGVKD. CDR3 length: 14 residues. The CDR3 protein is CAISERAGGETQYF.

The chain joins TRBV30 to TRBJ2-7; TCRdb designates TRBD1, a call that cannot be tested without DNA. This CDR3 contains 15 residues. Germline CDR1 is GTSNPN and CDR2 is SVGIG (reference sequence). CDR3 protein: CAWSVTDSVPYEQYF.

The chain's CDR3 is CSADVGTGDQAFF. The rearrangement uses TRBV29-1 and TRBJ1-1; TCRdb calls TRBD1, which cannot be checked without DNA. The CDR3 covers 13 residues. Germline CDR1 and CDR2: SQVTM and ANQGSEA.

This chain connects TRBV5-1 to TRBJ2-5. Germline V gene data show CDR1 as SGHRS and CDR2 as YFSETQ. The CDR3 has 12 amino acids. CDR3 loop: CASSFPEETQYF.

This CDR3 reads CASREGARNTEAFF. The rearrangement links TRBV6-1 to TRBJ1-1; as DNA is missing, the TRBD1 call by TCRdb cannot be tested. Germline V CDR1 and CDR2: MNHNS, SASEGT. CDR3 size: 14 residues.

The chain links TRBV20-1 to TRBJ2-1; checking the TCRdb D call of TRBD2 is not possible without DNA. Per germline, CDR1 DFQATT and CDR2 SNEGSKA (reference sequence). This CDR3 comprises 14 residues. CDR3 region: CSARLAGGPGEQFF.

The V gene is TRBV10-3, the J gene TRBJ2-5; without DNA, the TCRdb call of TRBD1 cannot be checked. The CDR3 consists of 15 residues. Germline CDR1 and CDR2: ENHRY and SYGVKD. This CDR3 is CADRGPGFMCETQYF.

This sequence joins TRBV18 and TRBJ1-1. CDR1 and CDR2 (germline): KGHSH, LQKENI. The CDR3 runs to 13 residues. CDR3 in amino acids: CASSPIGNTEAFF.

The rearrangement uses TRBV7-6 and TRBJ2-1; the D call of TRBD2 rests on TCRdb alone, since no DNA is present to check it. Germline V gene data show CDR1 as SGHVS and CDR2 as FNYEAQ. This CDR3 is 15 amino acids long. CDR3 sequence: CAGGKGLVRPNEQFF.

The CDR3 reads CASAAGESGTRGGTDTQYF. The chain uses TRBV14 and TRBJ2-3; TCRdb designates TRBD1, a call that cannot be tested without DNA. Germline V lookup: CDR1 SGHDN, CDR2 FVKESK. This CDR3 comprises 19 residues.

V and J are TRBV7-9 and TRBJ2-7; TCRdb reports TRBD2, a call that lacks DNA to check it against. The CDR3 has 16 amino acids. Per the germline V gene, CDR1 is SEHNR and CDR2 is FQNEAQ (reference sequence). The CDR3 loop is CASSLAPSGDTYEQYF.

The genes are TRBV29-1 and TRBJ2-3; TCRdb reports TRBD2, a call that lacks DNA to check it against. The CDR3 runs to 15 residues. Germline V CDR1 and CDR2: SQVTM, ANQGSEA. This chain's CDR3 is CSGVEGTSVTDTQYF.

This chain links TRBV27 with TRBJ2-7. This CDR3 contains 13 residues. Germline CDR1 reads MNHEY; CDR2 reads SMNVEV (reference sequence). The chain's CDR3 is CASSLPDRYEQYF.

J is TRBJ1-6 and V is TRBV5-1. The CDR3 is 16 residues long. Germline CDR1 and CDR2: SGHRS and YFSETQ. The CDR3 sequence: CASSLESGPNNSPLHF.

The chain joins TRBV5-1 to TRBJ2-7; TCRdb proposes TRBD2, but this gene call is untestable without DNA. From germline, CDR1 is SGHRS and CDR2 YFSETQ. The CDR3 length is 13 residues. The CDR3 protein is CASSWREGSEQYF.

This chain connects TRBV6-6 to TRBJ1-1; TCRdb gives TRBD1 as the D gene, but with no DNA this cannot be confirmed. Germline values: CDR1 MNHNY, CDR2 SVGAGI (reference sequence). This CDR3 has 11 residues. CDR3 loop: CASRVDTEAFF.

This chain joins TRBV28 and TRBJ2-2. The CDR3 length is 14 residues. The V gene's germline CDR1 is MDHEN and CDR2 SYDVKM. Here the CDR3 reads CASIGSANTGELFF.

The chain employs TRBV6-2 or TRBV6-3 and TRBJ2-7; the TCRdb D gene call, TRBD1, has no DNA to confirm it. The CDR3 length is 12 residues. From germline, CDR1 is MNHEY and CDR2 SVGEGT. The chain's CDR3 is CASSYSRGEQYF.